This entry describes one T cell receptor (beta chain). The sample originates from a study of blood T cell repertoires in COVID-19. Study in general: There were acute and convalescent COVID-19 samples, and they came from the United States, Italy and Spain. The analysed material was cDNA or gDNA that came from T cells, B-cell-depleted T cells, or PBMCs.

The CDR3 spans 13 residues. Germline CDR1 is LGHNA and CDR2 is YSLEER. Deletions cut 0 bases from V and 6 bases from J, with 9 bases between. As processed by the authors: Amplified reference gene primers provided the basis for estimating nucleated cell counts. The method was immunoSEQ multiplex PCR; TCRdb's version includes in-frame clones alone and lacks a portion of them. Clonal size and the V and J genes are those of that table, whereas D and trimming came from the DNA. The sample yields 100,000 to 150,000 clones, around 86% seen once. The origin of this receptor is a middle-aged man with active or convalescent COVID-19. Sequencing was carried out using peripheral blood. The V call is TRBV4-3, the J call TRBJ2-7; D is unresolved. This chain's CDR3 is CASSQDRYGEQYF. The CDR3, as DNA: TGCGCCAGCAGCCAAGACAGGTACGGCGAGCAGTACTTC.